The clone carrying this T cell receptor beta chain has ten or more counts. The time point here: newly diagnosed GD, antithyroid drugs for less than 3 months. PBMC RNA was the source of the TCR library. Arm-PCR of CDR3 regions and iRepertoire HTBI primers were the basis on which TCR beta libraries were built. Each CDR3 protein gets one entry after TCRdb re-called the multiplex PCR reads with MiXCR. The table records roughly 610,000 distinct CDR3 sequences, about 15% of them present only once. The data were obtained in a study of regulatory T cells in long-lasting Graves disease. At the level of the study: Graves' patients with a new diagnosis had received antithyroid drugs under 3 months.

CDR1 is SNHLY and CDR2 is FYNNEI in the germline V gene. This CDR3 contains 15 residues. V lost 8 bases to trimming and J lost 2 bases; unmatched junction nucleotides: 6. In addition, the sample was reused for a study of T cells in Graves' hyperthyroidism and ophthalmopathy. That study adds: Hyperthyroidism in the patients, aged 18 to 65, was newly diagnosed and under 2 months in duration. Most thyroid clonotypes expanded above 0.001 appeared in blood too.

The receptor was derived from a man between 18 and 35 years old with Graves disease. This chain joins TRBV2 and TRBJ2-2; TRBD2 matches 9 bases. The specimen comprised peripheral blood mononuclear cells (PBMCs), sampled at new diagnosis, from a patient treated with antithyroid drugs. The chain's CDR3 is CASGGLAYNTGELFF. The CDR3 region has the DNA TGTGCCAGCGGAGGACTAGCGTATAACACCGGGGAGCTGTTTTTT.